These T cell receptor beta chains were read from a single sample in a study of cytomegalovirus exposure and HLA in healthy donors. Data came from immunoSEQ multiplex PCR; TCRdb stores just in-frame clones and leaves some out. Of hundreds of thousands of clones listed, 80% to 90% are singletons. Sequenced material: PBMCs. The receptors here all came from a woman aged 18 to 35 in good health and CMV-seronegative. The CDR3 runs from the conserved cysteine through the conserved F or W. Each record gives: CDR3 length, J gene, D gene, clone size, V gene, CDR3 DNA, CDR3 protein. The D gene is left open where the match is weak. The size entry is marked missing in some rows and otherwise reads once, few, many or a size class.

>16|TRBJ2-2|TRBD2|NA|TRBV7-9
TGTGCCAGCGTCGGGGGGTCCTTCGCGAACACCGGGGAGCTGTTTTTT
CASVGGSFANTGELFF
>13|TRBJ2-7|NA|NA|TRBV2
TGTGCCAGCAGTGAAGGGCAAGGGGTCGAGCAGTACTTC
CASSEGQGVEQYF
>14|TRBJ2-5|NA|NA|TRBV5-1
TGCGCCAGCAGCTTGGGGCAGGGGGGAGAGACCCAGTACTTC
CASSLGQGGETQYF
>13|TRBJ1-1|TRBD1|NA|TRBV28
TGTGCCAGCGGGACAGGGCAGGACACTGAAGCTTTCTTT
CASGTGQDTEAFF
>11|TRBJ2-1|TRBD1|NA|TRBV29-1
TGCAGCGTTCTAGGGGGCGATGAGCAGTTCTTC
CSVLGGDEQFF
>15|TRBJ2-5|TRBD1|once|TRBV6-1
TGTGCCAGCAGTCAGGACAGGGCGCCCCAAGAGACCCAGTACTTC
CASSQDRAPQETQYF
>15|TRBJ2-3|NA|NA|TRBV27
TGTGCCAGCAGTTTATCGAGCAGGGTCACAGATACGCAGTATTTT
CASSLSSRVTDTQYF
>19|TRBJ2-7|TRBD2|NA|TRBV7-9
TGTGCCAGCACCGCGCTTGTGGGGACTAGCCTTACTGTTCCCTACGAGCAGTACTTC
CASTALVGTSLTVPYEQYF
>12|TRBJ1-2|TRBD1|few|TRBV7-9
TGTGCCAGCAGCGTAGGACAGGGGCTGGACGCCTTC
CASSVGQGLDAF
>14|TRBJ1-2|TRBD1|NA|TRBV2
TGTGCCAGCAGTGTGGCAGGGGGCGCGGATGGCTACACCTTC
CASSVAGGADGYTF
>19|TRBJ2-2|TRBD2|NA|TRBV7-9
TGTGCCAGCAGTTGGGGGAGCGGGAGAGGAAGTATAGACACCGGGGAGCTGTTTTTT
CASSWGSGRGSIDTGELFF
>14|TRBJ1-2|NA|NA|TRBV4-2
TGTGCCAGCAGCCAAGATCAGGGGAGCTATGGCTACACCTTC
CASSQDQGSYGYTF
>12|TRBJ1-1|NA|NA|TRBV5-4
TGTGCCAGCAGCCTACAGGACACTGAAGCTTTCTTT
CASSLQDTEAFF
>16|TRBJ2-1|TRBD2|NA|TRBV7-3
TGTGCCAGCAGCCCCGGGAGGGGAGGAGCCTACAATGAGCAGTTCTTC
CASSPGRGGAYNEQFF
>16|TRBJ2-1|TRBD2|NA|TRBV28
TGTGCCAGCAGCCAAGCGAGCGGGAGTCTATACAATGAGCAGTTCTTC
CASSQASGSLYNEQFF